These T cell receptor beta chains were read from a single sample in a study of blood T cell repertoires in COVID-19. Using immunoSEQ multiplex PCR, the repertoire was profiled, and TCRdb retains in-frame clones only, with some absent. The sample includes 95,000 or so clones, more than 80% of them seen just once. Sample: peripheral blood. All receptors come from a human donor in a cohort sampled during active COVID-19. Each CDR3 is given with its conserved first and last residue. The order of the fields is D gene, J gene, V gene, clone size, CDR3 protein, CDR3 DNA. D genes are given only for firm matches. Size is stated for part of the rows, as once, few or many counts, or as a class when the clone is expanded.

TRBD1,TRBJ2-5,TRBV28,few,CASSTDRGHRETQYF,TGTGCCAGCAGTACAGACAGGGGGCATCGAGAGACCCAGTACTTC
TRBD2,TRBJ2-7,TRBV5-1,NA,CASRPGGSYEQYF,TGCGCCAGCAGGCCGGGAGGGTCCTACGAGCAGTACTTC
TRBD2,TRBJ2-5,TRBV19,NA,CASSIASSGGKETQYF,TGTGCCAGTAGTATAGCTTCCAGCGGGGGCAAAGAGACCCAGTACTTC
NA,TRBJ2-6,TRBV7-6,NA,CASSLDKTSGANVLTF,TGTGCCAGCAGCCTAGACAAAACCTCTGGGGCCAACGTCCTGACTTTC
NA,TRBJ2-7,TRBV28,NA,CASIPSIGGEQYF,TGTGCCAGCATCCCTAGCATCGGTGGCGAGCAGTACTTC
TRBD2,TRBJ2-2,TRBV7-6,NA,CASSRTQAGGPVAGELFF,TGTGCCAGCAGCCGTACTCAAGCGGGGGGGCCGGTAGCCGGGGAGCTGTTTTTT
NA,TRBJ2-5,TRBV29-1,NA,CSVDQGMGETQYF,TGCAGCGTTGACCAGGGAATGGGAGAGACCCAGTACTTC
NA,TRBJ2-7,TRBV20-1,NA,CSARIAYEQYF,TGCAGTGCTAGAATAGCTTACGAGCAGTACTTC
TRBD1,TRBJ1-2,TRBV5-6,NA,CASSLGPGTVVTNYGYTF,TGTGCCAGCAGCTTGGGGCCCGGGACAGTTGTTACTAACTATGGCTACACCTTC
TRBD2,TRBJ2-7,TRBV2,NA,CASSEGPGGSYEQYF,TGTGCCAGCAGTGAAGGACCCGGCGGGAGCTACGAGCAGTACTTC
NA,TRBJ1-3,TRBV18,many,CASSPTGSISGNTIYF,TGTGCCAGCTCACCAACGGGTAGTATATCTGGAAACACCATATATTTT
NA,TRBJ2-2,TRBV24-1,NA,CATSDATGVTGELFF,TGTGCCACCAGTGATGCGACCGGGGTAACCGGGGAGCTGTTTTTT
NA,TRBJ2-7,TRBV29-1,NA,CSVESGLEYF,TGCAGCGTTGAGAGCGGTTTGGAGTACTTC
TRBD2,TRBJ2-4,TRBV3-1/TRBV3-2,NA,CASSQVLAGKNIQYF,TGTGCCAGCAGCCAAGTACTAGCGGGCAAAAACATTCAGTACTTC
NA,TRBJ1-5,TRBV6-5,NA,CASRPGGWGNQPQHF,TGTGCCAGCAGGCCCGGGGGTTGGGGCAATCAGCCCCAGCATTTT
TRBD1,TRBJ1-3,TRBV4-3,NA,CASSGNRGSGNTIYF,TGCGCCAGCAGCGGTAACAGGGGCTCTGGAAACACCATATATTTT
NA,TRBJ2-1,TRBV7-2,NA,CASSLVSSGQFF,TGTGCCAGCAGCTTAGTTTCCAGCGGTCAGTTCTTC
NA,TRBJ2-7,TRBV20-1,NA,CSVVQGYEQYF,TGCAGTGTTGTACAGGGCTACGAGCAGTACTTC
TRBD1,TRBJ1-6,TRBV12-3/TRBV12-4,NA,CASSLQGVSPLHF,TGTGCCAGCAGTCTACAGGGGGTTTCACCCCTCCACTTT
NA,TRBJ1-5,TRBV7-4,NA,CASSLLGPLSPQHF,TGTGCCAGCAGCTTACTAGGCCCGCTCTCGCCCCAGCATTTT
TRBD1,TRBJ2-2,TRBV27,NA,CASSFNRGRIQTGELFF,TGTGCCAGCAGTTTCAACAGGGGGCGCATTCAGACCGGGGAGCTGTTTTTT
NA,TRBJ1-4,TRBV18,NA,CASSPQEGTNEKLFF,TGTGCCAGCTCACCACAAGAGGGAACTAATGAAAAACTGTTTTTT
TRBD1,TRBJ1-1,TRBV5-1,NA,CASRLDTGDYTEAFF,TGCGCCAGCAGATTAGACACAGGGGATTACACTGAAGCTTTCTTT
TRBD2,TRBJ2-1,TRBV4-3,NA,CASSQAWTSGGGYEQFF,TGCGCCAGCAGCCAAGCGTGGACTAGCGGGGGGGGGTATGAGCAGTTCTTC
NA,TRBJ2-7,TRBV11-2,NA,CASSLQGGLYEQYF,TGTGCCAGCAGCCTACAGGGTGGGCTATACGAGCAGTACTTC
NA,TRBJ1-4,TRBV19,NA,CASSTWSNEKLFF,TGTGCCAGTAGTACTTGGAGTAATGAAAAACTGTTTTTT
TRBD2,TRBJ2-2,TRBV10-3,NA,CAISDPLAGGLSGELFF,TGTGCCATCAGTGATCCTCTAGCGGGAGGGTTGAGCGGGGAGCTGTTTTTT
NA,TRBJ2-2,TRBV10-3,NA,CAISEGAMSTGELFF,TGTGCCATCAGTGAGGGGGCAATGAGCACCGGGGAGCTGTTTTTT
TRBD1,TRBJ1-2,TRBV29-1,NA,CSARTGDYGYTF,TGCAGCGCGCGGACAGGGGACTATGGCTACACCTTC
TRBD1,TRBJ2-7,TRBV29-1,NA,CSVGADRGPHEQYF,TGCAGCGTTGGAGCGGACAGGGGGCCTCACGAGCAGTACTTC
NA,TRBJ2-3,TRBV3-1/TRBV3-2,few,CASSRQFVGDTQYF,TGTGCCAGCAGCCGACAGTTTGTGGGCGATACGCAGTATTTT
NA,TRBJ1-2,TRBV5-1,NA,CASSPGLNYGYTF,TGCGCCAGCTCTCCGGGACTGAACTATGGCTACACCTTC
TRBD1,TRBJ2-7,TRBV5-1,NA,CASSNWGGTGSNEQYF,TGCGCCAGCAGCAATTGGGGCGGGACAGGGTCGAACGAGCAGTACTTC
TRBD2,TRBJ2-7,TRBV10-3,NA,CAISRTSGSYEQYF,TGTGCCATCAGTCGGACTAGCGGGTCGTACGAGCAGTACTTC
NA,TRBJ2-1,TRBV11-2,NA,CASSALRDNNEQFF,TGTGCCAGCAGCGCGCTCCGGGACAACAATGAGCAGTTCTTC
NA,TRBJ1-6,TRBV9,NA,CASSVETGNSPLHF,TGTGCCAGCAGCGTAGAGACGGGGAATTCACCCCTCCACTTT
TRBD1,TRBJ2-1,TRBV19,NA,CASSIAGGLLRNEQFF,TGTGCCAGTAGTATAGCAGGGGGATTACTGAGGAATGAGCAGTTCTTC
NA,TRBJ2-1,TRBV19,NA,CASSLERASSYNEQFF,TGTGCCAGTAGTCTCGAGCGGGCTAGCTCCTACAATGAGCAGTTCTTC
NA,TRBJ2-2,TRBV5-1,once,CASSSGGANTGELFF,TGCGCCAGCAGCTCCGGCGGGGCGAACACCGGGGAGCTGTTTTTT
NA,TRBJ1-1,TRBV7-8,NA,CASRVSQESREAFF,TGTGCCAGCAGAGTATCCCAGGAAAGCCGTGAAGCTTTCTTT
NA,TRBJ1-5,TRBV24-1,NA,CATSDFVTELSNQPQHF,TGTGCCACCAGTGATTTCGTGACAGAACTTAGCAATCAGCCCCAGCATTTT
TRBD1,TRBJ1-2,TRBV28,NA,CASSLSTGGVLAYGYTF,TGTGCCAGCAGTTTATCCACAGGGGGCGTTTTAGCCTATGGCTACACCTTC
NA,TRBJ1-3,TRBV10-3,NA,CAISETGGGNTIYF,TGTGCCATCAGTGAAACCGGGGGAGGAAACACCATATATTTT